The present T cell receptor beta chain was sequenced within a study of blood T cell repertoires in COVID-19. Study-level information: Sample material is recorded as cDNA or gDNA derived from T cells, B-cell-depleted T cells, or PBMCs.

Using immunoSEQ multiplex PCR, the repertoire was profiled, and TCRdb retains in-frame clones only, with some absent. The sample lists about 400,000 clones; around 90% were seen once. The V end lost 6 bases, the J end lost 0 bases, and 12 bases lay between the germline ends. In germline, CDR1 is SGHDT, CDR2 YYEEEE. The CDR3 covers 14 residues. This clonotype originated in a woman aged 18-29 years with acute COVID-19. V is TRBV5-6 and J is TRBJ2-5; possible D gene TRBD2, 5 bases. Sequenced material: PBMCs or T cells enriched from blood (not recorded which). CDR3 protein: CASTRPEDQETQYF. Here the CDR3 DNA reads TGTGCCAGCACTCGACCGGAGGACCAAGAGACCCAGTACTTC. The variable domain in full, with the rest retrieved from reference TRBV5-6 and TRBJ2-5, is DAGVTQSPTHLIKTRGQQVTLRCSPKSGHDTVSWYQQALGQGPQFIFQYYEEEERQRGNFPDRFSGHQFPNYSSELNVNALLLGDSALYLCASTRPEDQETQYFGPGTRLLVL.